This TCR beta chain was captured in a study of CD8+CD57+ T cells in acquired aplastic anemia. The authors sequenced patients whose flow cytometry had shown CD8+CD57+ cell expansion. Both TCR beta VDJ combination and CDR3 sequence profiling were carried out. Genomic DNA was the template for this profiling. Using its own MiXCR run on the reads, TCRdb lists one record per CDR3 protein. This table holds fewer than 300,000 distinct CDR3 sequences, roughly 80% found once. In germline, CDR1 is KGHDR, CDR2 SFDVKD. This CDR3 is 12 amino acids long. Trimming left V 4 bases short and J 5 bases short, with 5 bases between.

The V and J genes are TRBV24-1 and TRBJ1-5; D remains unclear. The clonotype originates from a human donor with aplastic anemia. The sequencing input was sorted CD4+, CD8+, or CD8+CD57+ T cells (not recorded which) from PBMCs. The CDR3 DNA sequence: TGTGCCACCAGTGACGGCGATCAGCCCCAGCATTTT. Protein product: CATSDGDQPQHF.